The 7 T cell receptor beta chains below come from one sample, sequenced in a study of blood T cell repertoires in COVID-19. The repertoire was sequenced with immunoSEQ multiplex PCR; TCRdb's copy has only in-frame clones and lacks some. The profile shows some 55,000 clones, 87% of them singletons. The sequencing input was peripheral blood. These receptors all come from a man aged 55 to 70 with acute or convalescent COVID-19.

The gene calls are TRBV6-6 and TRBJ1-1, with 10 nucleotides matching TRBD1. Unmatched junction bases numbered 3, after V lost 4 bases and J lost 4 bases. The length of the CDR3 is 14 residues. Germline V CDR1 and CDR2: MNHNY, SVGAGI (reference sequence). In nucleotides, the CDR3 is TGTGCCAGCAGTTGGGACAGGGGCGTCACTGAAGCTTTCTTT. This codes for CASSWDRGVTEAFF.

The J gene is TRBJ1-2, the V gene TRBV28; weak D call: TRBD1 (6 bases). Germline loops: CDR1 MDHEN, CDR2 SYDVKM. The V end was cut by 6 bases, the J end by 7 bases, with 21 bases between. The CDR3 has 15 residues. The CDR3 DNA follows: TGTGCCAGCAGGACGCAGGACAGCCTAGTTTCTGGCTACACCTTC. It encodes CASRTQDSLVSGYTF.

The V call is TRBV10-2, the J call TRBJ1-1; 9 bases are shared with TRBD1. Trimming removed 7 bases from V and 0 bases from J; junction bases left unmatched: 18. There are 19 residues in the CDR3. CDR1 is WSHSY, CDR2 SAAADI, per germline. The DNA of the CDR3 is TGCGCCAGCAATATCATCCCGGCGGGACAGGGTCCCCTGAACACTGAAGCTTTCTTT. Protein sequence: CASNIIPAGQGPLNTEAFF.

V usage is TRBV19 and J usage is TRBJ1-1; no clear D gene. Germline-derived CDR1 and CDR2 are LNHDA and SQIVND (reference sequence). V was clipped by 5 bases and J by 3 bases, with 13 bases between them. This CDR3 is built from 14 residues. The CDR3 reads CASSGANLHTEAFF. CDR3 in DNA: TGTGCCAGTAGTGGAGCAAATCTCCACACTGAAGCTTTCTTT.

The V call is TRBV9, the J call TRBJ1-2; D uncertain. CDR1 is SGDLS, CDR2 YYNGEE, per germline. The length of the CDR3 is 14 residues. Trimming shortened V by 6 bases and J by 7 bases, and 19 bases separated the two germline ends. The CDR3 nucleotides read TGTGCCAGCACCGCAGCGCCCTCGGAAGGTGGCTACACCTTC. Its protein product is CASTAAPSEGGYTF.

The chain has TRBV28 and TRBJ2-3, with 10 bases fitting TRBD1. Germline V gene lookup returns CDR1 MDHEN and CDR2 SYDVKM. The CDR3 length is 15 residues. V lost 2 bases and J lost 6; bases outside the gene matches: 5. DNA for the CDR3: TGTGCCAGCAGTTTAATCGGACAGGGGGGGGATACGCAGTATTTT. Its protein is CASSLIGQGGDTQYF.

CDR3 coding DNA: TGTGCCAGCAGCCGGAACCACGGGTCCGGCACTGAAGCTTTCTTT. It is translated as CASSRNHGSGTEAFF. This sequence joins TRBV9 and TRBJ1-1; no reliable D call. CDR3 length: 15 residues. V lost 4 bases and J lost 4, with 17 bases in between. From germline, CDR1 is SGDLS and CDR2 YYNGEE.